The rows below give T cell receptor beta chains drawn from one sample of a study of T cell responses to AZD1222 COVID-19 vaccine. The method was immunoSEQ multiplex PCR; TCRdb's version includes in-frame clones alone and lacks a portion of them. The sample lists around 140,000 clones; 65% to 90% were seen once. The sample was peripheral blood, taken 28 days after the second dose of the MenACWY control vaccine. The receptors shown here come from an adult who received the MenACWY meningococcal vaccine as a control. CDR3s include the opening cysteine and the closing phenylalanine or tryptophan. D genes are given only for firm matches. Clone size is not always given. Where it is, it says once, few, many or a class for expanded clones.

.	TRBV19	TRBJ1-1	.	TGTGCCAGTTCCCCCAGTTTGGGTACTGAAGCTTTCTTT	CASSPSLGTEAFF
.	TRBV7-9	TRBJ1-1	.	TGTGCCAGCAAAGAGGGTAGCAACACTGAAGCTTTCTTT	CASKEGSNTEAFF
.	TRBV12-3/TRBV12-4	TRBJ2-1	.	TGTGCCAGCAGTGCCGGAGTTCTTGAGCAGTTCTTC	CASSAGVLEQFF
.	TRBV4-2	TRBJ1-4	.	TGTGCCAGCAGCCAAGGGCCGTGGGAAAAACTGTTTTTT	CASSQGPWEKLFF
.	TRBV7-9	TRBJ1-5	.	TGTGCCAGCAGCGCCGACAGCCTGAATCAGCCCCAGCATTTT	CASSADSLNQPQHF
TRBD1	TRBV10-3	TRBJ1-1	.	TGTGCCATCAGCGCGACCGGGACAGGGGATAACACTGAAGCTTTCTTT	CAISATGTGDNTEAFF
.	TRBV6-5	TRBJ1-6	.	TGTGCCAGCAGTAACTATAATTCACCCCTCCACTTT	CASSNYNSPLHF
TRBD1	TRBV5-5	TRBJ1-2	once	TGTGCCAGCACCCGGACAGGGACGGACGGCTACACCTTC	CASTRTGTDGYTF
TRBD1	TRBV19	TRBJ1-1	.	TGTGCCAGTAGTCCAAGACAGGGGATCGTGATTGAAGCTTTCTTT	CASSPRQGIVIEAFF
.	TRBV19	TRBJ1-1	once	TGTGCCAGTAGTCTCGGACAGCCTGAAGCTTTCTTT	CASSLGQPEAFF
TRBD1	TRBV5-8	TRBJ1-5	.	TGTGCCAGCAGCTTAGGGGGCACCAATCAGCCCCAGCATTTT	CASSLGGTNQPQHF
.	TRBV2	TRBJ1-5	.	TGTGCCAGCGGTGGGGATCAGCCCCAGCATTTT	CASGGDQPQHF
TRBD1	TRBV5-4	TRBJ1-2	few	TGTGCCAGCAGCTTGGCCACAGGGGGCCCCACCGGAGGTGGCTACACCTTC	CASSLATGGPTGGGYTF
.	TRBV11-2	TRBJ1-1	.	TGTGCCAGCAGCTTAGACAGCGAAGCTTTCTTT	CASSLDSEAFF
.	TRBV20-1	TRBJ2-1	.	TGCAGTGCTAGTGATGCGAGGAATTCCTACAATGAGCAGTTCTTC	CSASDARNSYNEQFF
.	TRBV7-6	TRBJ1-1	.	TGTGCCAGCAGCTTAGCGCCCCAGCGGGCAGCTTTCTTT	CASSLAPQRAAFF
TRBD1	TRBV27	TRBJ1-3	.	TGTGCCAGCAGTTTCCCCAGGGGGCGATCCGGAAACACCATATATTTT	CASSFPRGRSGNTIYF
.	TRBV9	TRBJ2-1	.	TGTGCCAGCAGCGTAGCGCCTGGCAATGAGCAGTTCTTC	CASSVAPGNEQFF
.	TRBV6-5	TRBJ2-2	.	TGTGCCAGCAGCCGGGACTCCTCAGTCGGGGAGCTGTTTTTT	CASSRDSSVGELFF
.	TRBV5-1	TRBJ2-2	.	TGCGCCAGCAGCCTCTCCCCGGACAGTCCCCCCGGGGAGCTGTTTTTT	CASSLSPDSPPGELFF
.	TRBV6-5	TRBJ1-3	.	TGTGCCAGCAGGTCAACAGGGAGCGGGGACACCATATATTTT	CASRSTGSGDTIYF
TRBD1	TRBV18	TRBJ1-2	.	TGTGCCAGCTCACCACTGGACAGGGGGGCCTATGGCTACACCTTC	CASSPLDRGAYGYTF
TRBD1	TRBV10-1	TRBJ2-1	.	TGCGCCAGCAGTGAGTCGGGACAGGGGTTGGGCGATGAGCAGTTCTTC	CASSESGQGLGDEQFF
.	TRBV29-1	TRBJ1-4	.	TGCAGCGTTGAAGATCTTAGCCACAATGAAAAACTGTTTTTT	CSVEDLSHNEKLFF
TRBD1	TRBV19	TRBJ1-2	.	TGTGCCAGTAAGGGACAGGGGGCGAACTATGGCTACACCTTC	CASKGQGANYGYTF
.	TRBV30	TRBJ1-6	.	TGTGCCTGGAGTGGACAGAATAATTCACCCCTCCACTTT	CAWSGQNNSPLHF
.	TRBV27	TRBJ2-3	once	TGTGCCAGCAGTTTCGAGGGCACAGATACGCAGTATTTT	CASSFEGTDTQYF
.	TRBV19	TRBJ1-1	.	TGTGCCAGTAGTATGTCATCCGGGTTATTGAGTGCTTTCTTT	CASSMSSGLLSAFF
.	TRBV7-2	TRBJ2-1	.	TGTGCCAGCAGCTTAGCACAATCCGGGACCAAGCAGTTCTTC	CASSLAQSGTKQFF
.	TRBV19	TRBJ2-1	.	TGTGCCAGCTGGGGGGAGCCCAAGACCCCCAATGAGCAGTTCTTC	CASWGEPKTPNEQFF
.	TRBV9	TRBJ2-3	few	TGTGCCAGCAGCGTGGAATTGATGACAGATACGCAGTATTTT	CASSVELMTDTQYF
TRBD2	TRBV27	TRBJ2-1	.	TGTGCCAGCAGCCCTGGGACGTGGGAGCGGGAGGGTGTCAATGAGCAGTTCTTC	CASSPGTWEREGVNEQFF
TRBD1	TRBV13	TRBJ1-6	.	TGTGCCAGCAGCCGACCTGTGGCAGGGGGGAATTCACCCCTCCACTTT	CASSRPVAGGNSPLHF
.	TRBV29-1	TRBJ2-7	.	TGCAGCGTTGAAGATTCCGGGACCGGCTACGAGCAGTACTTC	CSVEDSGTGYEQYF
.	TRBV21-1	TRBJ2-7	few	TGTGCCAGCAGCAAAGTTTGCGAAGGCTCCTACGAGCAGTACTTC	CASSKVCEGSYEQYF
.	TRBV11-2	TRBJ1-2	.	TGTGCCAGCAGCCCCCTGACCCAAATCTATGGCTACACCTTC	CASSPLTQIYGYTF
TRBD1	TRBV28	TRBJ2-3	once	TGTGCCAGCAGTCCCCCGGGACAGGTGGACACAGATACGCAGTATTTT	CASSPPGQVDTDTQYF
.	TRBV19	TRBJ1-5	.	TGTGCCAGTAGCGGCCTACTGTTAGGCAATCAGCCCCAGCATTTT	CASSGLLLGNQPQHF
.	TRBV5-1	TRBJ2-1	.	TGCGCCAGCAGCTTGGAGGCGGCTAACAATGAGCAGTTCTTC	CASSLEAANNEQFF
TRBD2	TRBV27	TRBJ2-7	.	TGTGCCAGCAGTTTATCTAGCGGGAGTTTAAGCTCCTACGAGCAGTACTTC	CASSLSSGSLSSYEQYF
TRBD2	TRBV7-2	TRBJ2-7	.	TGTGCCAGCAGCTTAGGCCGGGAGGGCCAAACTTCCTACGAGCAGTACTTC	CASSLGREGQTSYEQYF
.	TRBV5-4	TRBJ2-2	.	TGTGCCAGCAGCTTGGGCCCCGGGGAGCTGTTTTTT	CASSLGPGELFF
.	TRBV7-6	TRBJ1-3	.	TGTGCCAGCAGCTTAGTCGGAACGGGACGGATAATCTCTGGAAACACCATATATTTT	CASSLVGTGRIISGNTIYF
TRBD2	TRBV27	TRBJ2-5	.	TGTGCCAGCAGTCCCATCGTACTAGCGGGTGTCCAAGAGACCCAGTACTTC	CASSPIVLAGVQETQYF